The entry that follows covers one TCR beta chain sequence. This specimen comes from a study of blood T cell repertoires in COVID-19. This CDR3 region has 14 residues. The V end lost 0 bases, the J end lost 2 bases, and 6 bases lay between the germline ends. Per germline, CDR1 SGDLS and CDR2 YYNGEE. Sequenced by immunoSEQ multiplex PCR; TCRdb stores in-frame clones only, minus some. The table records about 15,000 clones, over 75% of them present only once. The TCR originated in a man in his sixties or seventies in a cohort sampled during active COVID-19. This chain connects TRBV9 to TRBJ1-3, with D uncertain. Source material: peripheral blood. The CDR3 DNA reads as TGTGCCAGCAGCGTAGAACTTGCTGGAAACACCATATATTTT. This encodes CASSVELAGNTIYF.